The subject of this entry is one T cell receptor beta chain. The antigen remains unidentified. This sample was included in a study of cytomegalovirus exposure and HLA in healthy donors. Study summary: Earlier findings included 100 million to 130 million unique TCR beta sequences obtained from about 179 million T cells. Findings and limits, study-wide: According to an earlier analysis, most TCR beta V segments yielded productive rearrangements about 87% or about 30% of the time. It was confirmed in vitro that a few of the CMV-associated chains were specific for CMV antigens.

This CDR3 contains 14 residues. Losses at the gene ends were 5 bases for V and 5 bases for J; bases not matched to a gene: 2. The germline V gene encodes CDR1 LGHNA and CDR2 YSLEER. Primers for the PCR totalled 60 Vbeta and 13 Jbeta. How the authors handled the data: About 12 million shared chains were among the about 80 million unique TCR beta chains that a later analysis counted. Method: immunoSEQ multiplex PCR; TCRdb's copy keeps in-frame clones and lacks some. The V and J calls and clone size are taken from that table; D and trimming were inferred from the DNA. The repertoire table contains tens of thousands of clones.

The J gene is TRBJ1-6, the V gene TRBV4-3; 8 positions match TRBD1. The specimen was PBMCs. This TCR came from a male donor in good health and CMV-seronegative. CDR3 nucleotides: TGCGCCAGCAGCGTGACAGGGGATAATTCACCCCTCCACTTT. As protein: CASSVTGDNSPLHF.